The T cell receptor (beta chain) under discussion was sequenced for a study of shared clonotypes between healthy human individuals. Study-wide results and limits: Of the naive CD4 clonotypes, roughly 5% were shared across several donors. Unshared clonotypes carried lower generation probabilities than those common to all four donors.

Positive CCR7 selection of CD45RO-negative cells yielded the naive CD8 cells, and terminally differentiated effector memory CD45RA+ cells were excluded. Profiling relied on immunoSEQ multiplex PCR, and the TCRdb table lists in-frame clones only, not all of them. The profile shows about 2.1 million clones, about 94% of them singletons. The CDR3 is 18 amino acids. Germline V gives CDR1 SGHDN, CDR2 FVKESK. With V trimmed by 5 bases and J by 1 base, 10 bases remained unmatched. As for this clone: Its specificity is not known.

This chain links TRBV14 with TRBJ2-1; 11 positions agree with TRBD2. The receptor's source is a man between 18 and 29 years old in good health. Some clones in this sample may be carry-over from other donors' samples. Specimen: naive CD8+ T cells from PBMCs. The CDR3 bases are TGTGCCAGCAGCACCCCCGGGACTAGCGGCCCTTCCTACAATGAGCAGTTCTTC. Its translation: CASSTPGTSGPSYNEQFF.